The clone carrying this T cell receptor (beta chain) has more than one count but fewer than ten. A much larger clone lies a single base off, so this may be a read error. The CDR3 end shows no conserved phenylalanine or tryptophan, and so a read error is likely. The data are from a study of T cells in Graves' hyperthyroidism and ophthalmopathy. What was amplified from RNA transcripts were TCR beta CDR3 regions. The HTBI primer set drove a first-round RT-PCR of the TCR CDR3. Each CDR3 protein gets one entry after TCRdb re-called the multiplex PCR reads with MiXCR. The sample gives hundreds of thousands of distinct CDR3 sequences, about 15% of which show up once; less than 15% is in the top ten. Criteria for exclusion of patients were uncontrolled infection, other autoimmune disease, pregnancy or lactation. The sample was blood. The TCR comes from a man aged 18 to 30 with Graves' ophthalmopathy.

The CDR3 coding sequence is TGTGCCAGCGGATCCGGACAGGCCTACGAGCAGTACCTC. Protein product: CASGSGQAYEQYL. V usage is TRBV5-5 and J usage is TRBJ2-7, with TRBD1 matching 7 bases. This CDR3 has 13 amino acids. CDR1 and CDR2 from the germline V gene are SGHKS and YYEKEE (reference sequence). Trimming at V came to 7 bases and at J to 2 bases, leaving 6 bases not matched to a gene.